The 12 T cell receptor beta chains below were found in one sample sequenced in a study of breast tumors, draining lymph nodes, adjacent tissues. TCRdb redid the calling of the multiplex PCR reads with MiXCR, one entry per CDR3 protein. The sample holds approximately 52,000 distinct CDR3 sequences, roughly 39% seen once. The material sequenced was breast tumor tissue. The receptors here all came from a female donor with breast cancer. Some clones in this sample may be carry-over from other donors' samples.

On this clonotype: A junction end diverges from the germline sequence, so it may reflect a read error. V gene TRBV7-9 combines with J gene TRBJ2-7; no clear D. This CDR3 spans 16 amino acids. Germline CDR1 is SEHNR and CDR2 is FQNEAQ (reference sequence). CDR3 loop: CATSRGIGKGPYEQYF. The DNA of the CDR3 is TGTGCCACCAGCAGAGGAATCGGCAAGGGCCCCTACGAGCAGTACTTC.

The chain is built from TRBV3-2 and TRBJ1-1. TRBV3-2 is a pseudogene segment. The CDR3 covers 15 residues. The CDR3 spells CASSHLPGPATEAFF. The DNA for the CDR3 is TGTGCCAGCAGCCATTTACCAGGGCCGGCCACTGAAGCTTTCTTT.

The chain combines TRBV30 with TRBJ2-5, with D perhaps given as TRBD1 or TRBD2 (5 bases each). CDR1 is GTSNPN, CDR2 SVGIG, per germline (reference sequence). The CDR3 runs 13 residues. Trimming pared 4 bases from V and 1 base from J, leaving 10 bases between. The CDR3 nucleotides are TGTGCCTGGATGTGGGACCTCCAAGAGACCCAGTACTTC. As protein: CAWMWDLQETQYF.

The chain links TRBV10-3 to TRBJ2-5; 9 nucleotides match TRBD2. The germline V gene has CDR1 ENHRY and CDR2 SYGVKD. This CDR3 is 15 amino acids long. V trimming: 6 bases; J trimming: 4 bases; junction bases outside the gene matches: 9. The CDR3 nucleotides are TGTGCCATCAGACTTAGCGGGAGTGAGCGAGAGACCCAGTACTTC. It is translated as CAIRLSGSERETQYF.

The rearrangement uses TRBV2 and TRBJ1-5, with TRBD1 matching over 10 bases. The CDR3 loop spans 15 amino acids. V dropped 6 bases and J dropped 2; count of bases not matched to a gene: 4. The germline CDR1 and CDR2 sequences are SNHLY and FYNNEI. CDR3 sequence: CASRDGTGGNQPQHF. DNA for the CDR3: TGTGCCAGCAGAGATGGGACAGGGGGCAATCAGCCCCAGCATTTT.

The genes are TRBV10-2 and TRBJ2-1; D is ambiguous. V was pared by 0 bases and J by 3 bases, with 12 bases between. Germline loops: CDR1 WSHSY, CDR2 SAAADI. The length of the CDR3 is 16 residues. DNA of the CDR3: TGCGCCAGCAGTGAGTCGAGGAAGCGATACTACAATGAGCAGTTCTTC. It translates to CASSESRKRYYNEQFF.

This clonotype was found a few times. The CDR3 spells CASSLGQGETFF. The CDR3 nucleotides read TGTGCCAGCTCACTGGGACAGGGAGAGACTTTCTTT. The chain has TRBV18 and TRBJ1-1; TRBD1 matches 9 bases. The CDR3 length is 12 residues. V lost 4 bases and J lost 12; bases outside the gene matches: 6. From germline, CDR1 is KGHSH and CDR2 LQKENI.

This clonotype was recorded many times. A clone one base away is much larger, so this may be a read error. V and J are TRBV20-1 and TRBJ2-1, with 8 nucleotides matching TRBD2. Germline CDR1 and CDR2: DFQATT and SNEGSKA (reference sequence). The length of the CDR3 is 13 residues. The CDR3: CSAPGLATNAQFF. The CDR3 nucleotides read TGCAGCGCCCCAGGACTAGCCACCAATGCGCAGTTCTTC.

There are many counts of this clonotype. V and J are TRBV27 and TRBJ1-2; TRBD1 aligns across 11 bases. The CDR3 runs to 15 residues. Germline V gene sequence: CDR1 MNHEY, CDR2 SMNVEV (reference sequence). Losses at the gene ends were 8 bases for V and 9 bases for J; bases not matched to a gene: 14. CDR3: CASSSSAGTGGRYTF. The CDR3 DNA is TGTGCCAGCTCATCTTCGGCCGGGACAGGGGGACGCTACACCTTC.

This clonotype was counted at least ten times. CDR3: CASSITTTSYEQYF. CDR3 bases: TGTGCCAGCAGCATCACTACTACCTCCTACGAGCAGTACTTC. The rearrangement links TRBV7-2 to TRBJ2-7; D remains ambiguous. Trimming took 5 bases from V and 0 from J, leaving 11 bases between them. This CDR3 has 14 residues. The germline gives CDR1 SGHTA, CDR2 FQGNSA.

V usage is TRBV3-2 and J usage is TRBJ1-1; the D call in the table, TRBD1, was not verified against the DNA. TRBV3-2 is given as a pseudogene. The CDR3 runs to 16 residues. CDR3 in amino acids: CASSPQKDRVGTEAFF. The CDR3 nucleotides are TGTGCCAGCAGCCCCCAAAAGGACAGGGTAGGGACTGAAGCTTTCTTT.

The table lists this clonotype with many counts. The chain joins TRBV30 to TRBJ1-2, with D perhaps TRBD1 (5 bases). The V end lost 1 base, the J end lost 8 bases, and 14 bases lay between the germline ends. CDR1 and CDR2 (germline): GTSNPN, SVGIG (reference sequence). The CDR3 totals 13 residues. For the CDR3, the DNA is TGTGCCTGGAGTGGGTCCGGGACGTTGGGCTACACCTTC. Its protein is CAWSGSGTLGYTF.